The 3 T cell receptor beta chains below were found in one sample sequenced in a study of beta chain features in type 1 diabetes. No antigen is known for these receptors. Sequencing targeted expressed TCRB transcripts, as all isolated RNA had been reverse transcribed. Sequenced by immunoSEQ multiplex PCR; TCRdb stores in-frame clones only, minus some. The sample consists of some 240,000 clones, approximately 16% of them appearing once. Regarding the study as a whole: Patients with Type 1 diabetes showed moderately but significantly shorter TCRB CDR3s in all four CD4+ subsets.

What was sequenced was naive CD4+ T cells from blood. Receptors originate from a man younger than 40 with type 1 diabetes.

The genes are TRBV28 and TRBJ1-5; 9 bases are a match to TRBD1. This CDR3 is built from 14 residues. Germline trimming cut 4 bases from V and 5 bases from J; bases unmatched to any gene: 3. Germline V lookup: CDR1 MDHEN, CDR2 SYDVKM. CDR3 coding DNA: TGTGCCAGCAGTTCCGGACAGGGGTATCAGCCCCAGCATTTT. The encoded protein is CASSSGQGYQPQHF.

This clone has only one observation. The rearrangement joins TRBV30 to TRBJ1-1; no reliable D call. V lost 0 bases, J lost 7 bases, and 6 bases lay in between. CDR1 and CDR2 from the germline V gene are GTSNPN and SVGIG (reference sequence). The CDR3 runs 11 residues. This CDR3 is CAWSVVGEAFF. CDR3 nucleotide sequence: TGTGCCTGGAGTGTTGTGGGTGAAGCTTTCTTT.

There are a few counts of this clone. CDR3 amino acids: CASSVADRSQYF. In DNA form, the CDR3 reads TGTGCCAGCAGCGTAGCGGACAGATCGCAGTATTTT. The chain links TRBV9 to TRBJ2-3, with D tentatively TRBD1 (6 bases). From germline, CDR1 is SGDLS and CDR2 YYNGEE. The CDR3 has 12 amino acids. The V end lost 0 bases, the J end lost 10 bases, and 9 bases lay between the germline ends.